This T cell receptor beta chain was retrieved from a study of T cells in pancreatic ductal adenocarcinoma. Study results and caveats: Blood had more productive templates and roughly 7.5-fold more unique clonotypes than tumor.

Of note for this clone: Its antigen is currently unknown.

The repertoire was sequenced with immunoSEQ multiplex PCR; TCRdb's copy has only in-frame clones and lacks some. The table includes over 85,000 clones, roughly 95% detected once. Surgery without prior neoadjuvant therapy was the treatment of the selected pancreatic ductal adenocarcinoma patients. This clonotype was obtained from a human donor with pancreatic ductal adenocarcinoma. The sequenced sample was PBMCs.

CDR3 nucleotide sequence: TGTGCCAGCAGCCAACGCTTGACAGGGATCGCGGAGACCCAGTACTTC. Its protein is CASSQRLTGIAETQYF. The chain couples TRBV14 to TRBJ2-5; 7 positions match TRBD1. Unmatched junction bases numbered 11, after V lost 2 bases and J lost 5 bases. Germline values: CDR1 SGHDN, CDR2 FVKESK. The CDR3 runs to 16 residues.